Each of the 15 T cell receptor beta chains below was sequenced from the same sample in a study of CD8+CD57+ T cells in acquired aplastic anemia. Sequencing was done on patients that had shown CD8+CD57+ cell expansion by flow cytometry. Profiling that covered TCR beta VDJ and CDR3 relied on genomic DNA as its template. TCRdb recomputed calls from the reads with MiXCR, one row per CDR3 protein. The table includes 100,000 to 150,000 distinct CDR3 sequences, less than 50% detected once. Sequenced input: sorted CD4+, CD8+, or CD8+CD57+ T cells (not recorded which) from PBMCs. These receptors all come from a human donor with aplastic anemia.

There are many counts of this clonotype. The chain recombines TRBV2 with TRBJ1-2, with D tentatively TRBD1 (5 bases). This CDR3 is 11 amino acids long. Germline-derived CDR1 and CDR2 are SNHLY and FYNNEI. V was cut by 4 bases and J by 8 bases, with 8 bases left in between. The CDR3 DNA sequence: TGTGCCAGCAGTGTTGAGGGGGGCTACACCTTC. Amino acids: CASSVEGGYTF.

The rearrangement uses TRBV11-1 and TRBJ2-1; 9 positions agree with TRBD1. Trimming cost V 1 base and J 1 base; bases outside gene matches: 8. CDR3 size: 18 residues. CDR1 and CDR2 (germline): SGHAT, FQDESV (reference sequence). CDR3 sequence: CASSLETGGLGSYNEQFF. For the CDR3, the DNA is TGTGCCAGCAGCTTAGAAACAGGGGGCCTTGGGTCCTACAATGAGCAGTTCTTC.

This clonotype has a count of ten or more. This chain uses TRBV7-2 with TRBJ1-2; D is possibly TRBD1 (5 bases). The germline V gene encodes CDR1 SGHTA and CDR2 FQGNSA. The CDR3 extends over 15 amino acids. V was clipped by 2 bases and J by 7 bases, with 17 bases between them. In DNA form, the CDR3 reads TGTGCCAGCAGCTTAAAAGGCCTATCGAGGGGTGGCTACACCTTC. Protein sequence: CASSLKGLSRGGYTF.

This clonotype was counted at least ten times. This chain uses TRBV3-1 with TRBJ1-1; D is perhaps TRBD1 (5 bases). The CDR3 has 13 amino acids. V lost 4 bases, J lost 8 bases, and 14 bases lay in between. Germline V gene lookup returns CDR1 LGHDT and CDR2 YNNKEL (reference sequence). Here the CDR3 reads CASSPGPPWEAFF. The CDR3 coding sequence is TGTGCCAGCAGCCCGGGACCTCCTTGGGAAGCTTTCTTT.

The gene calls are TRBV9 and TRBJ1-2; D call uncertain. Germline CDR1 is SGDLS and CDR2 is YYNGEE. This CDR3 region has 13 residues. V dropped 3 bases and J dropped 0 bases, with 6 bases sitting between them. In DNA, the CDR3 is TGTGCCAGCAGCGCCGACGCTAACTATGGCTACACCTTC. This encodes CASSADANYGYTF.

The gene calls are TRBV15 and TRBJ1-6; 8 bases match TRBD1. Per the germline V gene, CDR1 is LNHNV and CDR2 is YYDKDF (reference sequence). The CDR3 is made up of 14 amino acids. V lost 8 bases and J lost 6; bases outside the gene matches: 6. Here the CDR3 DNA reads TGTGCCACCGGACAGGGAATGGGTAATTCACCCCTCCACTTT. Translating gives CATGQGMGNSPLHF.

This clonotype was picked up many times. The J gene is TRBJ1-1, the V gene TRBV19; TRBD1 might be the D (5 bases). Germline V gives CDR1 LNHDA, CDR2 SQIVND (reference sequence). Trimming took off 2 bases at V and 5 bases at J, with 12 bases between the two ends. CDR3 size: 14 residues. The CDR3 sequence is CASSILVGETEAFF. The CDR3 DNA follows: TGTGCCAGTAGTATACTAGTAGGGGAGACTGAAGCTTTCTTT.

V and J are TRBV2 and TRBJ2-1; D call uncertain. Between the trimmed V and J ends, which lost 2 bases and 3 bases, there was a span of 8 bases. Germline CDR1 and CDR2: SNHLY and FYNNEI. The CDR3 extends over 14 amino acids. This CDR3 reads CASSERMGYNEQFF. Here the CDR3 DNA reads TGTGCCAGCAGTGAACGTATGGGCTACAATGAGCAGTTCTTC.

This clonotype was detected only a few times. A read error may explain this, as a much larger clone is one base away. V is TRBV20-1 and J is TRBJ2-4, with 7 bases fitting TRBD1. V lost 6 bases and J lost 5; bases outside the gene matches: 7. Germline assignment: CDR1 DFQATT and CDR2 SNEGSKA (reference sequence). The CDR3 sequence is 13 residues long. The CDR3 nucleotides are TGCAGTGCCTTTGGACAGGATCAAAACATTCAGTACTTC. Its translation is CSAFGQDQNIQYF.

This clonotype came up a few times. The chain has TRBV3-1 and TRBJ2-1; D not certain. Germline V gene sequence: CDR1 LGHDT, CDR2 YNNKEL (reference sequence). The CDR3 extends over 15 amino acids. The V gene lost 0 bases and the J gene lost 4 bases, with 10 bases spanning the gap. The CDR3 loop reads CASSQEGSSYNEQFF. The CDR3 DNA reads TGTGCCAGCAGCCAAGAAGGTTCGTCGTACAATGAGCAGTTCTTC.

This clonotype appeared a few times. The V call is TRBV9, the J call TRBJ2-2; no reliable D call. Per germline, CDR1 SGDLS and CDR2 YYNGEE. Trimming removed 0 bases from V and 8 bases from J, with 5 bases in between. This CDR3 region has 12 residues. The CDR3 sequence is CASSVDVGELFF. CDR3 DNA: TGTGCCAGCAGCGTAGACGTAGGGGAGCTGTTTTTT. Filled out from reference TRBV9 and TRBJ2-2, the complete variable domain reads DSGVTQTPKHLITATGQRVTLRCSPRSGDLSVYWYQQSLDQGLQFLIQYYNGEERAKGNILERFSAQQFPDLHSELNLSSLELGDSALYFCASSVDVGELFFGEGSRLTVL.

This clonotype was counted at least ten times. CDR3 sequence: CASSPPVNQPQHF. CDR3 DNA sequence: TGTGCCAGCAGCCCGCCGGTTAATCAGCCCCAGCATTTT. The rearrangement joins TRBV5-6 to TRBJ1-5, with no clear D. V lost 4 bases to trimming and J lost 4 bases, with 9 bases between them. Germline V lookup: CDR1 SGHDT, CDR2 YYEEEE. CDR3 length equals 13 residues. The complete variable domain, with remaining parts taken from reference TRBV5-6 and TRBJ1-5, reads DAGVTQSPTHLIKTRGQQVTLRCSPKSGHDTVSWYQQALGQGPQFIFQYYEEEERQRGNFPDRFSGHQFPNYSSELNVNALLLGDSALYLCASSPPVNQPQHFGDGTRLSIL.

This clonotype was observed many times. The chain uses TRBV20-1 and TRBJ1-2; 7 nucleotides match TRBD1. This CDR3 has 13 residues. Germline V gene data show CDR1 as DFQATT and CDR2 as SNEGSKA (reference sequence). V gave up 3 bases and J gave up 4 bases; unmatched junction bases: 5. CDR3 nucleotides: TGCAGTGCTAGGTCAGGGGGACCCTATGGCTACACCTTC. Translating gives CSARSGGPYGYTF.

The CDR3 loop is CASSTGTDPLGYTF. The DNA of the CDR3 is TGTGCCAGCAGTACAGGGACGGACCCCTTGGGCTACACCTTC. V is TRBV2 and J is TRBJ1-2; tentatively, D is TRBD1 (6 bases). Germline loops: CDR1 SNHLY, CDR2 FYNNEI. With 5 bases removed from V and 8 bases from J, the gap between germline ends came to 18 bases. The CDR3 spans 14 residues.

This clonotype was recorded many times. The chain is built from TRBV28 and TRBJ2-5, with D possibly being TRBD1 or TRBD2 (6 bases each). The CDR3 covers 14 residues. In germline, CDR1 is MDHEN, CDR2 SYDVKM. Between the trimmed V and J ends, which lost 3 bases and 5 bases, there was a span of 13 bases. The CDR3 loop reads CASSFGGQGETQYF. In DNA, the CDR3 is TGTGCCAGCAGTTTTGGGGGGCAAGGGGAGACCCAGTACTTC. Full variable domain (remainder filled in from reference TRBV28 and TRBJ2-5): DVKVTQSSRYLVKRTGEKVFLECVQDMDHENMFWYRQDPGLGLRLIYFSYDVKMKEKGDIPEGYSVSREKKERFSLILESASTNQTSMYLCASSFGGQGETQYFGPGTRLLVL.